This entry describes one T cell receptor beta chain. The sample comes from a study of identical twins. Donors were all healthy Caucasians. J gave up 7 bases and V 3 bases, and 13 bases lay outside the gene matches. There are 16 residues in the CDR3. Germline V gene data show CDR1 as MNHEY and CDR2 as SVGAGI. A template switching step contributed a universal primer site, while unique molecular identifiers were present in the cDNA. TCRdb passed the 5' RACE reads through MiXCR, listing each CDR3 protein once. The data contain around 500,000 distinct CDR3 sequences, approximately 14% of them seen just once; the ten biggest clones take up over 0.5%. This same sample was also part of a study on yellow fever vaccine responses in identical twins.

The rearrangement links TRBV6-5 to TRBJ2-7, with 9 nucleotides matching TRBD2. The sample consisted of CD4+ T cells sorted from blood. This TCR came from a young woman in good health. CDR3 amino acids: CASSYRVAGGPKEQYF. The CDR3 DNA follows: TGTGCCAGCAGTTATCGTGTGGCGGGAGGGCCGAAAGAGCAGTACTTC.